The 2 T cell receptor beta chains below all came from one sample that was sequenced in a study of CD8 T cells in ankylosing spondylitis (dated by TCRdb to between 2016 and 2019). Library method: 5' RACE. Instrument used: Illumina HiSeq 2500. TCRdb redid the processing of the public reads, applying fastp at Q25 and MiXCR, and retained in-frame beta chains. For every CDR3 protein sequence, its rows merge into one entry that carries the most common genes and DNA. The sample table contains about 160,000 distinct CDR3 sequences; only one count was recorded for approximately 9% of them. In total, the top ten clones hold about 15% of the sample. The sample consisted of blood, either unsorted or a sorted T cell fraction (not recorded which). All receptors derive from a female donor with ankylosing spondylitis or in good health (not recorded which).

This clonotype has a handful of counts. The rearrangement joins TRBV20-1 to TRBJ1-6, with 8 bases matching TRBD1. V lost 0 bases and J lost 6; bases outside the gene matches: 7. The germline V gene has CDR1 DFQATT and CDR2 SNEGSKA (reference sequence). CDR3 length: 16 amino acids. CDR3 nucleotide sequence: TGCAGTGCTAGAGATCACGGACAGGGCCTTAATTCACCCCTCCACTTT. It encodes CSARDHGQGLNSPLHF.

This clonotype was seen a few times. The chain carries TRBV7-6 and TRBJ2-5; the match to TRBD2 covers 13 bases. The CDR3 runs to 16 residues. In germline, CDR1 is SGHVS, CDR2 FNYEAQ. V gave up 3 bases and J gave up 4 bases; unmatched junction bases: 5. The CDR3 spells CASSFRTSGSGETQYF. CDR3 bases: TGTGCCAGCAGCTTCCGGACTAGCGGGAGTGGAGAGACCCAGTACTTC.